This passage covers 8 T cell receptor beta chains from one sample sequenced in a study of cytomegalovirus exposure and HLA in healthy donors (dated by TCRdb to 2016 to 2017). To prepare the library, the immunoSEQ multiplex PCR assay was applied. For the multiplex PCR, a mixture combining 60 forward primers for TCR Vbeta segments and 13 reverse primers for TCR Jbeta segments was used. TCRdb carries this immuneACCESS record with in-frame sequences only. Its versions omit some clonotypes, under half of them owing to an unresolved V gene in the studies checked, with the rest unexplained. The sample table records around 99,000 clones; 73% of these occur just once. The ten largest clones represent approximately 8.4% of the sample. The source material was PBMCs. The receptors originated from a man in his forties or fifties in good health and CMV-seronegative.

The gene calls are TRBV4-2 and TRBJ1-3; maybe TRBD1 (5 bases). This CDR3 has 17 residues. Germline lookup yields CDR1 LGHNA and CDR2 YNFKEQ. V was pared by 0 bases and J by 4 bases, with 16 bases between. CDR3 sequence (DNA): TGTGCCAGCAGCCAAGATCACCGGGGGATCTCCGGAAACACCATATATTTT. It codes for CASSQDHRGISGNTIYF.

This rearrangement joins TRBV18 to TRBJ2-5; no reliable D call. V was clipped by 6 bases and J by 7 bases, with 18 bases between them. The germline gives CDR1 KGHSH, CDR2 LQKENI. CDR3 length: 14 amino acids. The CDR3 DNA is TGTGCCAGCTCCCCAGACACCCCACCCGGGACCCAGTACTTC. Translated: CASSPDTPPGTQYF. Full variable domain (missing parts from reference TRBV18 and TRBJ2-5): NAGVMQNPRHLVRRRGQEARLRCSPMKGHSHVYWYRQLPEEGLKFMVYLQKENIIDESGMPKERFSAEFPKEGPSILRIQQVVRGDSAAYFCASSPDTPPGTQYFGPGTRLLVL.

The chain links TRBV7-9 to TRBJ2-7; no clear D gene. Trimming left V 2 bases short and J 7 bases short, with 9 bases between. This CDR3 comprises 12 residues. Germline V gene data show CDR1 as SEHNR and CDR2 as FQNEAQ (reference sequence). The CDR3, as DNA: TGTGCCAGCAGCTTACCCCTCCTTGAGCAGTACTTC. Protein: CASSLPLLEQYF.

V gene TRBV4-3 combines with J gene TRBJ1-2, with 7 bases fitting TRBD1. V lost 0 bases to trimming and J lost 4 bases; unmatched junction nucleotides: 2. The CDR3 spans 14 residues. Germline CDR1 is LGHNA and CDR2 is YSLEER. For the CDR3, the DNA is TGCGCCAGCAGCCAAGAGACAGGGAGCTATGGCTACACCTTC. This sequence encodes CASSQETGSYGYTF.

This sequence joins TRBV6-5 and TRBJ1-5; no clear D. In germline, CDR1 is MNHEY, CDR2 SVGAGI. The CDR3 runs to 14 residues. V was trimmed by 4 bases and J by 3 bases, leaving 10 bases between them. The CDR3 spells CASSLGAYNQPQHF. The CDR3 DNA is TGTGCCAGCAGTTTGGGCGCTTACAATCAGCCCCAGCATTTT.

The chain uses TRBV7-9 and TRBJ2-5, with 16 bases identical to TRBD2. Trimming took 6 bases from V and 3 from J; bases not matched to a gene: 7. Germline V CDR1 and CDR2: SEHNR, FQNEAQ (reference sequence). The CDR3 spans 17 residues. The CDR3: CASRGTGTSGGEETQYF. CDR3 sequence (DNA): TGTGCCAGCAGAGGAACCGGGACTAGCGGGGGGGAAGAGACCCAGTACTTC.

The rearrangement uses TRBV6-5 and TRBJ1-6; D is unresolved. The CDR3 loop spans 16 amino acids. Germline CDR1 is MNHEY and CDR2 is SVGAGI. V was shortened by 0 bases and J by 2 bases, with 8 bases between the two germline ends. The CDR3 coding sequence is TGTGCCAGCAGTTACTCGATAAGCCCCTATAATTCACCCCTCCACTTT. It specifies CASSYSISPYNSPLHF.

The J gene is TRBJ2-7, the V gene TRBV27, with a tentative D call TRBD1 (6 bases). Germline lookup yields CDR1 MNHEY and CDR2 SMNVEV (reference sequence). This CDR3 is built from 15 residues. Trimming pared 6 bases from V and 5 bases from J, leaving 20 bases between. Written as DNA, the CDR3 is TGTGCCAGCAGCCCCGCCCAGGGGTTCTTCCACGAGCAGTACTTC. It codes for CASSPAQGFFHEQYF.